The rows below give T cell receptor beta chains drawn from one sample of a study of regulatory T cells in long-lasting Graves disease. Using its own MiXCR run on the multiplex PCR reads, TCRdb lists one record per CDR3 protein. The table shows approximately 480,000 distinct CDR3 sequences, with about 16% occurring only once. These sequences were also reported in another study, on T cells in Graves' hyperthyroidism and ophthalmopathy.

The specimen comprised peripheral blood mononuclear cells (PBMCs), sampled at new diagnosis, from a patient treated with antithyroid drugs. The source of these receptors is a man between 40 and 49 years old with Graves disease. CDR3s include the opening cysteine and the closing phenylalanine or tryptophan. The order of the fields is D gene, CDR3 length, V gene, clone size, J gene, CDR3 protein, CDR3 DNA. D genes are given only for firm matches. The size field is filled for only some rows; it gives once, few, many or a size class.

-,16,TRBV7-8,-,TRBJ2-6,CASSSDSYSGANVLTF,TGTGCCAGCAGCTCCGACAGTTACTCTGGGGCCAACGTCCTGACTTTC
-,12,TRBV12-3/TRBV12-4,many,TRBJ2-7,CASRGLGGEQYF,TGTGCCAGCCGTGGTTTGGGTGGCGAGCAGTACTTC
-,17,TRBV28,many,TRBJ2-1,CASSSPTGGSSYNEQFF,TGTGCCAGCAGTTCCCCGACAGGTGGGAGCTCCTACAATGAGCAGTTCTTC
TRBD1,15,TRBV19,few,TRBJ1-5,CASTPSGQGNQPQHF,TGTGCCAGTACCCCATCCGGACAGGGAAATCAGCCCCAGCATTTT
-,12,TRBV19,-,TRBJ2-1,CASTARDNEQFF,TGTGCCAGTACAGCGCGGGACAATGAGCAGTTCTTC
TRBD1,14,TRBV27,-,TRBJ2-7,CASKRTGAVHERYF,TGTGCCAGCAAGCGGACAGGGGCCGTCCACGAGCGGTACTTC
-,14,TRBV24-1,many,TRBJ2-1,CATSELDRYNEQFF,TGTGCCACCAGTGAGCTTGACAGATACAATGAGCAGTTCTTC
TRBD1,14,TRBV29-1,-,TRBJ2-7,CSVGDRVASFEQYF,TGCAGCGTGGGGGACAGGGTAGCATCCTTCGAGCAGTACTTC
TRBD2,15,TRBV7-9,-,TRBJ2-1,CASSVSGRSNNEQFF,TGTGCCAGCAGCGTCAGCGGGAGATCTAACAATGAGCAGTTCTTC
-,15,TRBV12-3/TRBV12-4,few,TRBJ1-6,CASRRDGKTNSPPHF,TGTGCCAGCAGGAGGGACGGAAAAACTAATTCACCCCCCCACTTT
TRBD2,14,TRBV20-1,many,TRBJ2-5,CSATGTSGTETQYF,TGCAGTGCTACCGGGACTAGCGGGACGGAGACCCAGTACTTC
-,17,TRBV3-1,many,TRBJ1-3,CASSQHWRETSGNTIYF,TGTGCCAGCAGCCAACACTGGAGGGAGACCTCTGGAAACACCATATATTTT
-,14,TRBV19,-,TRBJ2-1,CASSSPGLYNEQFF,TGTGCCAGTAGTAGCCCCGGACTTTACAATGAGCAGTTCTTC
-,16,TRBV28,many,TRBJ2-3,CASSFRGAGRTDTQYF,TGTGCCAGCAGTTTTCGCGGGGCGGGACGCACAGATACGCAGTATTTT
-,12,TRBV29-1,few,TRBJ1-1,CSVEVSNTEAFF,TGCAGCGTTGAGGTTTCGAACACTGAAGCTTTCTTT
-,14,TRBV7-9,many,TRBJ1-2,CASSPTSGTDGYTF,TGTGCCAGCAGCCCGACCTCAGGGACCGATGGCTACACCTTC
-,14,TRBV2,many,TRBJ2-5,CASRRESAKETQYF,TGTGCCAGCAGGAGGGAGTCGGCCAAAGAGACCCAGTACTTC
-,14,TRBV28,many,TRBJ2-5,CASRPTGIQETQYF,TGTGCCAGCAGGCCTACAGGGATCCAAGAGACCCAGTACTTC
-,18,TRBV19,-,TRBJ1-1,CASSKQQWLSQMNTEAFF,TGTGCCAGTAGTAAGCAACAGTGGTTGTCTCAAATGAACACTGAAGCTTTCTTT
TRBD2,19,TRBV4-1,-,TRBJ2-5,CASSQVWGHLAGLEETQYF,TGCGCCAGCAGCCAAGTCTGGGGACATCTAGCGGGATTAGAAGAGACCCAGTACTTC
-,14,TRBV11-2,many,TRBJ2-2,CASSYRILTGELFF,TGTGCCAGCAGCTACCGGATCCTCACCGGGGAGCTGTTTTTT
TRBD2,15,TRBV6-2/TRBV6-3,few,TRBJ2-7,CASSRPSGKTYEQYF,TGTGCCAGCAGTCGTCCCAGCGGGAAGACCTACGAGCAGTACTTC
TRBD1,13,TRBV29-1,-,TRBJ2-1,CSVAGQGYNEQFF,TGCAGCGTCGCGGGACAGGGTTACAATGAGCAGTTCTTC
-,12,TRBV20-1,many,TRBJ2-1,CSAFTGYNEQFF,TGCAGTGCTTTTACAGGCTACAATGAGCAGTTCTTC
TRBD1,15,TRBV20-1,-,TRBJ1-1,CSARDRTGGCTEAFF,TGCAGTGCTAGAGATCGGACAGGGGGCTGCACTGAAGCTTTCTTT
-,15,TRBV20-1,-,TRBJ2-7,CSASPGALSGYEQYF,TGCAGTGCTAGTCCGGGGGCGCTGTCGGGCTACGAGCAGTACTTC
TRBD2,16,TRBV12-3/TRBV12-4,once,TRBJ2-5,CASSAGLAGPQETQYF,TGTGCCAGCAGTGCGGGACTAGCGGGGCCCCAAGAGACCCAGTACTTC
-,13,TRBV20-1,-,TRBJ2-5,CSARLSVQETQYF,TGCAGTGCTAGGCTTAGTGTCCAAGAGACCCAGTACTTC
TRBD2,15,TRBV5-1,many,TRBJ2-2,CASSLAGRDTGELFF,TGCGCCAGCAGCTTGGCCGGGAGGGACACCGGGGAGCTGTTTTTT
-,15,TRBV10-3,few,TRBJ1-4,CAISEGTVRNEKLFF,TGTGCCATCAGTGAGGGGACCGTGCGTAATGAAAAACTGTTTTTT
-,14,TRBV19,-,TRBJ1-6,CASTLSGQNSPLHF,TGTGCCAGTACCCTATCTGGACAGAATTCACCCCTCCACTTT
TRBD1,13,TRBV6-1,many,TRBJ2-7,CATGTGVPYEQYF,TGTGCCACCGGGACAGGGGTTCCCTACGAGCAGTACTTC
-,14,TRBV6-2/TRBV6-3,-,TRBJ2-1,CASSYSDGYNEQFF,TGTGCCAGCAGTTACTCCGACGGATACAATGAGCAGTTCTTC
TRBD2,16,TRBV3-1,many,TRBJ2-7,CASSRSGGAGGYEQYF,TGTGCCAGCAGCCGGAGCGGAGGAGCGGGAGGCTACGAGCAGTACTTC
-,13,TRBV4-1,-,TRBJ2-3,CASSREVADTQYF,TGCGCCAGCAGCCGGGAGGTGGCAGATACGCAGTATTTT
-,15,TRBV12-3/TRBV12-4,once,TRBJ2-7,CASSLRGGAINEQYF,TGTGCCAGCAGCCTGCGAGGGGGGGCGATCAACGAGCAGTACTTC
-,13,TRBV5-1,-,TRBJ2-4,CASSFEGSYIQYF,TGCGCCAGCAGCTTCGAAGGTAGTTACATTCAGTACTTC
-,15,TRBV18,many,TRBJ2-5,CASSPLSGNGETQYF,TGTGCCAGCTCACCACTGTCTGGGAATGGAGAGACCCAGTACTTC
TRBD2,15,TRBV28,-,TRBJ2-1,CASRKLAGVTNEQFF,TGTGCCAGCAGAAAACTAGCGGGAGTAACGAATGAGCAGTTCTTC
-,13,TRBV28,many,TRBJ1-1,CASSSLKDTEAFF,TGTGCCAGCAGTTCCCTGAAAGACACTGAAGCTTTCTTT
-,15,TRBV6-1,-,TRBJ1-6,CASIDRSSYNSPLHF,TGTGCCAGCATAGATCGGAGCTCCTATAATTCACCCCTCCACTTT
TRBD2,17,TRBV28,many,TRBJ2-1,CASSPLDGRGRGNEQFF,TGTGCCAGCAGTCCCCTTGACGGGAGAGGGAGGGGTAATGAGCAGTTCTTC
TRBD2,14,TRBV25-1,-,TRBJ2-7,CASSEPGLVHEQYF,TGTGCCAGCAGTGAACCGGGACTAGTCCACGAGCAGTACTTC
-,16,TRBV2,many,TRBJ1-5,CASSSSGAYSNQPQHF,TGTGCCAGCAGTTCTTCCGGGGCCTATAGCAATCAGCCCCAGCATTTT
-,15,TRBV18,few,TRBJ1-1,CASSPYQGAITEAFF,TGTGCCAGCTCACCTTATCAAGGGGCTATCACTGAAGCTTTCTTT
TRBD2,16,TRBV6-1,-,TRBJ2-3,CASRTLAGGNTDTQYF,TGTGCCAGCAGAACCCTAGCGGGAGGGAACACAGATACGCAGTATTTT
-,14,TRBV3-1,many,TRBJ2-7,CASSQDDGIYEQYF,TGTGCCAGCAGCCAAGATGACGGGATCTACGAGCAGTACTTC
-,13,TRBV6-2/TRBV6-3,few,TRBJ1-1,CASSSWTSTEAFF,TGTGCCAGCAGTAGCTGGACATCCACTGAAGCTTTCTTT
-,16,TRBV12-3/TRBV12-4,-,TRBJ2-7,CASSLYRVGQGYEQYF,TGTGCCAGCAGTTTGTATCGGGTGGGGCAGGGCTACGAGCAGTACTTC
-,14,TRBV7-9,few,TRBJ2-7,CASSLARHDYEQYF,TGTGCCAGCAGCTTAGCGCGACACGACTACGAGCAGTACTTC
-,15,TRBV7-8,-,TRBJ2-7,CASSLLADSSYEQYF,TGTGCCAGCAGCTTACTAGCCGATAGCTCCTACGAGCAGTACTTC
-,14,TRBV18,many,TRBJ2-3,CASSPTQSTDTQYF,TGTGCCAGCTCACCGACACAAAGCACAGATACGCAGTATTTT
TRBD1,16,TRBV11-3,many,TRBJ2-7,CASSPPGDRGPDEQYF,TGTGCCAGCAGCCCACCTGGGGACAGGGGGCCCGACGAGCAGTACTTC
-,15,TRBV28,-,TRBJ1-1,CASTPGITLNTEAFF,TGTGCCAGCACCCCAGGGATCACATTAAACACTGAAGCTTTCTTT
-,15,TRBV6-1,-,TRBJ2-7,CASSEERHEIYEQYF,TGTGCCAGCAGTGAAGAAAGACATGAAATCTACGAGCAGTACTTC
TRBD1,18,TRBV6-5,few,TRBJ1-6,CASSYSIRGSSYNSPLHF,TGTGCCAGCAGTTACTCGATCAGGGGGAGCTCCTATAATTCACCCCTCCACTTT
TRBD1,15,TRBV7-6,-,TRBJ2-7,CASSPWTGAAYEQYF,TGTGCCAGCAGCCCCTGGACAGGGGCAGCCTACGAGCAGTACTTC
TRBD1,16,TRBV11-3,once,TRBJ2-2,CASSVRDRPNTGELFF,TGTGCCAGCAGCGTCCGGGACAGACCGAACACCGGGGAGCTGTTTTTT
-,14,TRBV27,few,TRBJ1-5,CASIGRNSNQPQHF,TGTGCCAGCATCGGCAGGAATAGCAATCAGCCCCAGCATTTT
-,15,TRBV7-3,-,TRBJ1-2,CASREGAGLNYGYTF,TGTGCCAGCAGAGAAGGGGCAGGCCTTAACTATGGCTACACCTTC